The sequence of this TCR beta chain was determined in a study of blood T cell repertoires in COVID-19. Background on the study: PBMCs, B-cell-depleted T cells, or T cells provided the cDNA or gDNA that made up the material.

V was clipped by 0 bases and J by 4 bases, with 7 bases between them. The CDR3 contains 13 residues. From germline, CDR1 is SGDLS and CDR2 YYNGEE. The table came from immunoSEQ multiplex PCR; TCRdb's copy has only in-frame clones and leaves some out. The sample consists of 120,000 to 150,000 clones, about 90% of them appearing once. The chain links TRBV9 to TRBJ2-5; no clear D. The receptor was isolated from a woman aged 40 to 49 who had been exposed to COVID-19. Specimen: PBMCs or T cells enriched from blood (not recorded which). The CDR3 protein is CASSVATGETQYF. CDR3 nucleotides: TGTGCCAGCAGCGTAGCTACGGGAGAGACCCAGTACTTC. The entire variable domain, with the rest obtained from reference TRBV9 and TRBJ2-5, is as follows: DSGVTQTPKHLITATGQRVTLRCSPRSGDLSVYWYQQSLDQGLQFLIQYYNGEERAKGNILERFSAQQFPDLHSELNLSSLELGDSALYFCASSVATGETQYFGPGTRLLVL.